The sequence of this T cell receptor beta chain was determined in a study of control samples from healthy donors and cancer patients. The germline CDR1 and CDR2 sequences are SGHTA and FQGNSA. The CDR3 totals 15 residues. V gave up 7 bases and J gave up 3 bases; unmatched junction bases: 8. TCRdb's copy holds only in-frame clones and misses some; the assay was immunoSEQ multiplex PCR. This table holds about 52,000 clones, 95% found once. This clonotype was obtained from a young man in good health. The chain carries TRBV7-2 and TRBJ2-7; 11 bases are a match to TRBD2. Sample: blood. CDR3 in DNA: TGTGCCAGCAACCCCACTAGCGGGAGTTTCTACGAGCAGTACTTC. Amino acid sequence: CASNPTSGSFYEQYF. The whole variable domain, filled in from reference TRBV7-2 and TRBJ2-7, reads GAGVSQSPSNKVTEKGKDVELRCDPISGHTALYWYRQSLGQGLEFLIYFQGNSAPDKSGLPSDRFSAERTGGSVSTLTIQRTQQEDSAVYLCASNPTSGSFYEQYFGPGTRLTVT.